This T cell receptor beta chain was identified in a study of T cells in Graves' hyperthyroidism and ophthalmopathy. Study-level results: Most thyroid clonotypes expanded above 0.001 were also detected in blood. The model predicted ophthalmopathy a median approximately 6 months before onset.

This clonotype was seen ten or more times. Its antigen is unknown. Amplification of TCR beta CDR3 regions was performed using RNA transcripts as template. An initial round of RT-PCR targeting the TCR CDR3 relied on the HTBI primer set. TCRdb itself ran the multiplex PCR reads through MiXCR, one entry per CDR3 protein. Found here are 250,000 to 300,000 distinct CDR3 sequences, roughly 15% of them singletons; the top ten hold 30% to 35%. This CDR3 spans 17 amino acids. In germline, CDR1 is LGHDT, CDR2 YNNKEL (reference sequence). Trimming shortened V by 0 bases and J by 9 bases, and 21 bases separated the two germline ends. Patients having uncontrolled infection, another autoimmune disease, pregnancy or lactation were not included. Sampled blood dates from first hyperthyroidism diagnosis, and it precedes any ophthalmopathy symptoms.

This TCR was sampled from a woman in her 50s with Graves' hyperthyroidism that later progressed to Graves' ophthalmopathy. The chain couples TRBV3-1 to TRBJ2-1, with D possibly being TRBD1 (5 bases). Sequencing was performed on blood. The CDR3 protein is CASSQDGARNPATEQFF. CDR3 coding DNA: TGTGCCAGCAGCCAAGATGGGGCGAGGAACCCTGCCACTGAGCAGTTCTTC.